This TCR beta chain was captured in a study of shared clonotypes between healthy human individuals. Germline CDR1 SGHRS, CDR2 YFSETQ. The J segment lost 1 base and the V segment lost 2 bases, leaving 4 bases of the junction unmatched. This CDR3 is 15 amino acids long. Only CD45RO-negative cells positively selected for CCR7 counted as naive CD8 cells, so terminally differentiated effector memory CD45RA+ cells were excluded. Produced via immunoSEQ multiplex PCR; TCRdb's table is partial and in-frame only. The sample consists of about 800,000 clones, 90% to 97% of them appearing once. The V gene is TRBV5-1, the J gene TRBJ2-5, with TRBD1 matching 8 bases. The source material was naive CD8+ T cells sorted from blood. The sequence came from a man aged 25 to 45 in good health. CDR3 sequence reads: CASSFQGAAQETQYF. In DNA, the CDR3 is TGCGCCAGCAGCTTCCAGGGGGCAGCCCAAGAGACCCAGTACTTC.